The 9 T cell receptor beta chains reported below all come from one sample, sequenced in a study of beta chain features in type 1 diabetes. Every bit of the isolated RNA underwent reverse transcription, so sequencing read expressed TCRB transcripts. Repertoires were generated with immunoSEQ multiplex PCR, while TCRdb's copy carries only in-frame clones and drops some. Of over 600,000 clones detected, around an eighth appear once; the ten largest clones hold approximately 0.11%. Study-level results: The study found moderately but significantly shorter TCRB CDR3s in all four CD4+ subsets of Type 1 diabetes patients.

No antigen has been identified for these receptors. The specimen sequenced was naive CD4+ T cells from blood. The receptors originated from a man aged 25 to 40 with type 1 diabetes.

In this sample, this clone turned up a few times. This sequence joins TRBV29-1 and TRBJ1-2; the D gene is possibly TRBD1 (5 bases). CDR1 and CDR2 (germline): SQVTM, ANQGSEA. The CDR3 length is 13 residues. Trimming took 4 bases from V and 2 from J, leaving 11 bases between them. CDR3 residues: CSVVNGDNYGYTF. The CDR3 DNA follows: TGCAGCGTTGTGAATGGGGACAACTATGGCTACACCTTC.

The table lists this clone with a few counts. CDR3 amino acids: CASSPASGDNNEQFF. CDR3 nucleotide sequence: TGTGCCAGCAGCCCAGCTAGCGGGGACAACAATGAGCAGTTCTTC. This sequence joins TRBV7-9 and TRBJ2-1; the match to TRBD2 covers 9 bases. This CDR3 spans 15 amino acids. The V segment lost 5 bases and the J segment 5 bases; nucleotides outside the gene matches: 7. Per the germline V gene, CDR1 is SEHNR and CDR2 is FQNEAQ (reference sequence).

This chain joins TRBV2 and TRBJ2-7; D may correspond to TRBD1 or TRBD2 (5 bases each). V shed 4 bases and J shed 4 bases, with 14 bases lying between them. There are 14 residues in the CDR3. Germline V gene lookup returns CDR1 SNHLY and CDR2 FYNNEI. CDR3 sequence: CASSVGTKVYEQYF. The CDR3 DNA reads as TGTGCCAGCAGTGTGGGGACCAAGGTGTACGAGCAGTACTTC.

The CDR3, as DNA: TGTGCCAGCAGCTTAGTAGGGGTTGTGAACACTGAAGCTTTCTTT. Its translation is CASSLVGVVNTEAFF. The chain is built from TRBV7-2 and TRBJ1-1; D might be TRBD1 (5 bases). CDR1 SGHTA and CDR2 FQGNSA come from the germline V gene. The V and J ends lost 1 base and 0 bases respectively, with 9 bases between them. The CDR3 is made up of 15 amino acids.

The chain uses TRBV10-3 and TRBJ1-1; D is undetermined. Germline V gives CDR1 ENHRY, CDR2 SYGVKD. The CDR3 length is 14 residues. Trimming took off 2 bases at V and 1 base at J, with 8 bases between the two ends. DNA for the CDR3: TGTGCCATCAGTGAGACCGAACCGAACACTGAAGCTTTCTTT. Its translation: CAISETEPNTEAFF.

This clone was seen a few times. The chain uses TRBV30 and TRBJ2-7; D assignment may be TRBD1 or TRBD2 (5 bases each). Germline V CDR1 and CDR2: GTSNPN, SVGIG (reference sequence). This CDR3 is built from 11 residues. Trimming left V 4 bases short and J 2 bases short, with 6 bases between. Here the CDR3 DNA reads TGTGCCTGGATGGGGGCCTACGAGCAGTACTTC. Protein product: CAWMGAYEQYF.

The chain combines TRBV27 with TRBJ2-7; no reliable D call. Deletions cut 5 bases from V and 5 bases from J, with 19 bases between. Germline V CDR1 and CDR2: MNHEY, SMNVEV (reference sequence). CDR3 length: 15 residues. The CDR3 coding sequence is TGTGCCAGCAGTCCCCCAATAGGGTTCGGCCACGAGCAGTACTTC. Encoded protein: CASSPPIGFGHEQYF.

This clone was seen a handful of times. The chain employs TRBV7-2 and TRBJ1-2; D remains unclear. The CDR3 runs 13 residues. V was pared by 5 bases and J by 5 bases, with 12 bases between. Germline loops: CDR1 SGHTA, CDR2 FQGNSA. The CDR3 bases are TGTGCCAGCAGCCCCCGGACCGGTTATGGCTACACCTTC. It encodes CASSPRTGYGYTF.

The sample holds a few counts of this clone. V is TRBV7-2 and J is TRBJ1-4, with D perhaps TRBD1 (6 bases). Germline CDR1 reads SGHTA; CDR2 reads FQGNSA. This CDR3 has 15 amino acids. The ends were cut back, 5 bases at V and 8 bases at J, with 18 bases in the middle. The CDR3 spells CASSRLAGAGEKLFF. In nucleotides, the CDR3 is TGTGCCAGCAGCCGACTCGCGGGGGCGGGAGAAAAACTGTTTTTT.